This TCR beta chain stems from a study of CD8 T cells in Susac syndrome. Healthy donors constituted the controls, which were matched for age and sex. After extraction with the RNeasy kit, about 0.5 to 1 ug of the RNA was reverse transcribed using random hexamers. The amplification used immunoSEQ multiplex PCR on TCR beta CDR3; it spanned 54 Vbeta and 13 Jbeta. TCRdb ran MiXCR on the immunoSEQ multiplex PCR reads and lists one entry per CDR3 protein. The sample includes 100,000 or so distinct CDR3 sequences, 92% of them seen just once. Study-level findings and limits: The study's TCR sequencing and HLA analysis covered a relatively small number of individuals, and the study acknowledged this.

This CDR3 contains 19 residues. To note about this clonotype: Its antigen is currently unknown.

The genes are TRBV21-1 and TRBJ2-3; TRBD1, as called in the table, went unchecked against the DNA. TRBV21-1 is a pseudogene segment. The sequence was collected from a human donor in good health. Sequencing was performed on CD8+ T cells from PBMCs. The CDR3 DNA sequence: TGTGCCAGCAGCAAAGGAAATCTCGGGGGACACCACCGCACAGATACGCAGTATTTT. Translation gives CASSKGNLGGHHRTDTQYF.